This T cell receptor (beta chain) emerged from a study of T cell responses to AZD1222 COVID-19 vaccine. Regarding the study as a whole: Reportedly, nearly half the spike-specific TCRs target unmutated variant regions. Clonal diversity was possibly underestimated, and white British individuals and females predominated among donors. Researchers took repertoire samples only after the peak T cell response had come.

V lost 0 bases and J 2 bases, leaving 17 bases between the germline ends. CDR1 MGHRA and CDR2 YSYEKL come from the germline V gene. The CDR3 contains 17 residues. Produced via immunoSEQ multiplex PCR; TCRdb's table is partial and in-frame only. Seen here are 200,000 or so clones, around 93% observed once, and the top ten hold 7.5% to 10%. This clone has more than one count but fewer than ten. As yet, its antigen is unknown. The TCR originated in an adult in good health. The chain recombines TRBV4-1 with TRBJ2-7; D is unresolved. The specimen comprised peripheral blood, sampled on day 0 of AZD1222 vaccination. The CDR3 sequence is CASSQELPVTPPYEQYF. The CDR3 DNA reads as TGCGCCAGCAGCCAAGAACTCCCGGTGACGCCTCCCTACGAGCAGTACTTC.